This TCR beta chain is drawn from a study of shared clonotypes between healthy human individuals (TCRdb year 2020). Some background on the complete study: The cohort included three men and a couple of women between 18 and 49 years of age. To increase sequencing depth and limit assay-specific biases, TCR repertoire library preparation and sequencing were carried out by different laboratories using diverse techniques. For each donor, three plates each were used for CD4 naive and CD4 memory, two plates were used for CD8 naive, and one plate was used for CD8 memory. Blood TCR repertoires of five healthy adults were deeply sequenced to estimate repertoire size and the extent of clonotype sharing between individuals. Leukapheresis yielded between about 0.94 and 9 billion PBMCs per donor.

Using the deep immunoSEQ assay, multiplex PCR amplified TCR CDR3 regions from genomic DNA. Extracted genomic DNA from each cell subset was spread evenly across all wells of several immunoSEQ 96-well plates, with each plate serving as a replicate. For sorted subsets, each replicate PCR was loaded with roughly 190 ng genomic DNA, equivalent to approximately 33,000 T cell genomes. Purified libraries were quantified with a Qubit 3.0 fluorometer, sized on a Bioanalyzer 2100, and re-quantified with the KAPA Library Quantification kit. Each immunoSEQ 96-well plate was sequenced on its own single-read 150-cycle Illumina NextSeq 550 flow cell. Processing in the source paper ran as follows. The immunoSEQ output contained only junctional sequences without quality scores, so filtering could not match that applied to full-length reads. To assign V/J genes and CDR3, sequences were annotated against IMGT germline references using PyIR, a Python wrapper for IgBLAST v1.9. Any read was removed if the V/J assignment was weak (E-value above 1e-6), the CDR3 was missing, or the read contained stop codons, out-of-frame junctions, or ambiguous translated residues. V3J clonotypes were defined by identical inferred V gene, J gene, and CDR3 amino acid sequence. To compute the percentage overlap between repertoires, the number of shared unique clonotypes was divided by the size of the smaller repertoire. Richness of each repertoire was evaluated using RTK rarefaction, the Chao1 estimator, and Recon v2.1 estimates of unobserved clonotypes. OLGA was used to compute generation probabilities for all TCRbeta clonotypes that the gDNA method yielded from a handful of donors. The table was pulled from immuneACCESS by TCRdb, which kept in-frame rearrangements only. Such tables lose some clones; where checked, under half of the loss comes from unresolved V genes, and the rest has no known cause. Clone size and V and J calls were adopted from that table, with D and trimming inferred from the DNA. This sample gives 1,400,000 or so clones in total; about 98.5% of them show up just once. Of the sample, over 0.3% falls within the top ten clones.

Summary of the overall study and its limitations: Incomplete sequencing was indicated by rarefaction of sorted-subset datasets, despite the large sequencing depth. Naive subsets generally had larger estimated clonotype richness than memory subsets. Compared with non-shared clonotypes, the clonotypes found in all four sorted-subset donors had higher generation probabilities. Based on pairwise subsampling, the degree of clonotype sharing among donors was expected to be affected by sequencing depth. Across a few donors, roughly 5.4% of naive CD4, around 3.5% of naive CD8, 2% to 2.5% of memory CD4, and under 0.45% of memory CD8 clonotypes were shared. Because the study included a small number of donors, the genetic and exposure-history diversity represented was limited. Only blood was sampled, and tissue TCR repertoires likely differ from those in blood.

The donors were healthy, HIV-negative adults with no recently reported acute infections or vaccinations. Every donor was a Caucasian adult living in Nashville, Tennessee, USA. CD4+ T cells were enriched by magnetic negative selection, after which naive cells were positively selected on CD45RA and the negative fraction was taken as the memory subset. Blood was obtained by leukapheresis, after which PBMCs were separated by Ficoll-Histopaque density gradient centrifugation and cryopreserved in liquid nitrogen vapor phase. Analytical flow cytometry was used to check the purity and quantity of each magnetically sorted T cell population. Each sorted fraction had its genomic DNA isolated and then quantified by UV absorbance on a Nanodrop 2000c. As encoded in the germline V gene, CDR1 is LGHNA while CDR2 is YNFKEQ. Reading from cysteine to phenylalanine, the CDR3 counts 13 amino acids. The sequence is cut down to CDR3 DNA, 39 bases in frame from base 1. Trimming removed 0 bases from V and 7 bases from J, leaving 9 bases between the germline ends.

On this clone: Its antigen remains unidentified. Per-base qualities were not stored, and no clone one base away is much larger.

Sequencing was done on a sample of naive CD4+ T cells sorted from blood. Interpreted using the paper, the cell subset or site label stands for: CD45RA+ positively selected. The clonotype was recovered from a man aged 25-45 years in good health. The chain joins TRBV4-2 to TRBJ1-1; 5 matching bases give a weak D call of TRBD1. The sequenced DNA is TGTGCCAGCAGCCAAGATGGTGACAGTGAAGCTTTCTTT. Its coded protein is CASSQDGDSEAFF.